These T cell receptor beta chains were read from a single sample in a study of identical twins. TCRdb reprocessed the 5' RACE reads with MiXCR, giving one entry per CDR3 protein. The data hold hundreds of thousands of distinct CDR3 sequences, with 5.5% to 6.5% observed a single time. Sequencing used naive T cells sorted from blood. The receptors were gathered from a man younger than 30 in good health. Each CDR3 is given with its conserved first and last residue. The D gene is left open where the match is weak. The listing skips clone size in some rows; elsewhere it reads once, few, many or a size class.

TRBV20-1	TRBJ2-1	-	-	CSAHWSYNEQFF	TGCAGTGCTCATTGGTCCTACAATGAGCAGTTCTTC
TRBV12-3/TRBV12-4	TRBJ2-1	-	many	CASSFVDISFDEQFF	TGTGCCAGCAGTTTCGTGGATATCTCCTTTGATGAGCAGTTCTTC
TRBV6-1	TRBJ2-3	-	few	CASTTGRTDTQYF	TGTGCCAGCACCACCGGACGGACGGATACGCAGTATTTT
TRBV7-9	TRBJ2-4	TRBD2	many	CASSQTLAGVRNIQYF	TGTGCCAGCAGTCAGACTTTAGCGGGAGTGCGAAACATTCAGTACTTC
TRBV15	TRBJ2-2	TRBD2	few	CATSSDRLAGATGELFF	TGTGCCACCAGCAGCGACAGACTAGCGGGAGCCACCGGGGAGCTGTTTTTT
TRBV5-5	TRBJ2-1	-	few	CASSLNQGSSYNEQFF	TGTGCCAGCAGCTTAAACCAGGGGAGCTCCTACAATGAGCAGTTCTTC
TRBV3-1	TRBJ1-3	-	-	CASSQDEGTPGNTIYF	TGTGCCAGCAGCCAAGATGAGGGGACTCCTGGAAACACCATATATTTT
TRBV7-9	TRBJ1-3	TRBD1	-	CASSTRDRADGDTIYF	TGTGCCAGCAGCACCAGAGACAGGGCGGATGGGGACACCATATATTTT
TRBV15	TRBJ1-5	-	-	CATSRAGFRNQPQHF	TGTGCCACCAGCAGGGCAGGGTTCCGCAATCAGCCCCAGCATTTT
TRBV11-3	TRBJ2-3	-	many	CASSSSPDTSTDTQYF	TGTGCCAGCAGCTCTTCCCCAGATACAAGCACAGATACGCAGTATTTT
TRBV5-6	TRBJ2-1	-	many	CASSSESVGEQFF	TGTGCCAGCAGCTCGGAATCGGTAGGTGAGCAGTTCTTC
TRBV12-3/TRBV12-4	TRBJ2-7	TRBD2	many	CASSFSGRAGAEQYF	TGTGCCAGCAGTTTTAGCGGGAGGGCGGGAGCCGAGCAGTACTTC
TRBV27	TRBJ2-5	-	-	CASKPRDNQETQYF	TGTGCCAGCAAACCCCGGGACAACCAAGAGACCCAGTACTTC
TRBV12-3/TRBV12-4	TRBJ1-1	-	many	CASSFHWEGAEAFF	TGTGCCAGCAGTTTCCACTGGGAGGGCGCTGAAGCTTTCTTT
TRBV27	TRBJ2-1	-	many	CASSPARNPNEQFF	TGTGCCAGCAGTCCCGCCCGGAATCCCAATGAGCAGTTCTTC
TRBV20-1	TRBJ2-3	-	few	CSARDNFRLSLDTQYF	TGCAGTGCTAGAGATAATTTCCGCCTTAGCCTAGATACGCAGTATTTT
TRBV5-1	TRBJ2-5	TRBD2	many	CASSLLAGGMETQYF	TGCGCCAGCAGCCTACTAGCGGGAGGGATGGAGACCCAGTACTTC
TRBV4-3	TRBJ1-2	-	-	CASSQDRAENYGYTF	TGCGCCAGCAGCCAAGATAGGGCGGAGAACTATGGCTACACCTTC